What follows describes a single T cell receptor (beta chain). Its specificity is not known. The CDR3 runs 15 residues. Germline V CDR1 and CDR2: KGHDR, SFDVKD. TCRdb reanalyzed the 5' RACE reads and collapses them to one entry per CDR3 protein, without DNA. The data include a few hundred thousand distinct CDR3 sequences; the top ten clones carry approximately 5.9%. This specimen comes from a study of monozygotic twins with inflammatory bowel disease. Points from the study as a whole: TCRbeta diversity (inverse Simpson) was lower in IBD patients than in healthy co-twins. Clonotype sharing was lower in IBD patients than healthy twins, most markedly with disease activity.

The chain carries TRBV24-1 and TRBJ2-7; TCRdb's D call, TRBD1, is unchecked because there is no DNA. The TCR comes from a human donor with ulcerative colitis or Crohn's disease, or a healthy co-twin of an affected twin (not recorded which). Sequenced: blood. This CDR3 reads CATSDPGTANYEQYF.